The clone carrying this T cell receptor beta chain was recorded a few times. The target antigen is unknown. TCRdb reprocessed the RT-PCR reads with MiXCR, giving one entry per CDR3 protein. This table holds roughly 500,000 distinct CDR3 sequences, approximately 15% found once. Germline trimming cut 3 bases from V and 1 base from J; bases unmatched to any gene: 4. Germline CDR1 reads SGHTA; CDR2 reads FQGNSA. The CDR3 spans 16 residues. These data belong to a study of response to subunit inactivated influenza vaccine. The study's findings and limits: With each seasonal influenza vaccination, the authors suggested, few new T cells are recruited.

The chain employs TRBV7-2 and TRBJ2-5, with TRBD2 matching 11 bases. This material consisted of CD4+ T cells sorted from PBMCs, taken less than 30 months after vaccination. This sequence originates from a man between 45 and 75 years old who received an inactivated influenza vaccine. CDR3: CASSLIGLAGQETQYF. DNA of the CDR3: TGTGCCAGCAGCTTGATAGGACTAGCGGGCCAAGAGACCCAGTACTTC.